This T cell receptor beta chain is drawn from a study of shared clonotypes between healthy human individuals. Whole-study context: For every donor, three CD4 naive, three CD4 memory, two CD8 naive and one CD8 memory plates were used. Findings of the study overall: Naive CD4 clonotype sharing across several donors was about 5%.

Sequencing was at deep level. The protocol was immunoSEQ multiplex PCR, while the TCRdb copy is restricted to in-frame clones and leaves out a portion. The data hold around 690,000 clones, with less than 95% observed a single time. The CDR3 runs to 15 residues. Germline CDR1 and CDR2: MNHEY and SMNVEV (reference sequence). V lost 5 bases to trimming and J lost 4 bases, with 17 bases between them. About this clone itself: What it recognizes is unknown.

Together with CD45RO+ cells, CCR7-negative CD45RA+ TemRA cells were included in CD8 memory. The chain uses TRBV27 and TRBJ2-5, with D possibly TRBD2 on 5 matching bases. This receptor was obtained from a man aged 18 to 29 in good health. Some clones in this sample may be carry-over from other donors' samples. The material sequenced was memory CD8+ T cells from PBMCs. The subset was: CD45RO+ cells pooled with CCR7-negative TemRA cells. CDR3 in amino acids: CASSPSVGDGETQYF. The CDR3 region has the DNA TGTGCCAGCAGTCCCTCGGTGGGAGATGGAGAGACCCAGTACTTC.